The clone carrying this TCR beta chain came up a few times. The record originates from a study of blood T cell repertoires in COVID-19. The overall study: Samples representing acute and convalescent COVID-19 were sourced from the United States, Italy and Spain.

Living in roughly 23 US areas, the participants were between 18 and 89 years of age. Membership in each cohort depended on participant-reported clinical history. Germline CDR1 and CDR2: SEHNR and FQNEAQ (reference sequence). The CDR3 is 15 amino acids. V lost 5 bases to trimming and J lost 5 bases; unmatched junction nucleotides: 8. This table comes from immunoSEQ multiplex PCR, and its TCRdb copy is limited to in-frame clones, with some not included. Among about 180,000 clones listed, more than 85% were seen once. Sequencing was done on a sample of PBMCs or T cells enriched from blood (not recorded which). The sequence was obtained from a human donor with acute COVID-19. The donor label of this sample is uncertain. The chain has TRBV7-9 and TRBJ1-4; 7 positions agree with TRBD1. This chain's CDR3 is CASSAIDRDNEKLFF. DNA for the CDR3: TGTGCCAGCAGCGCGATCGACAGGGACAATGAAAAACTGTTTTTT.